This T cell receptor (beta chain) is drawn from a study of T cell repertoires in cytomegalovirus infection. V shed 7 bases and J shed 2 bases, with 12 bases lying between them. The CDR3 runs 14 residues. Germline V CDR1 and CDR2: LNHNV, YYDKDF (reference sequence). TCRdb processed the reads anew with MiXCR; each CDR3 protein has one entry. The sample has approximately 500,000 distinct CDR3 sequences; 16% are singletons. Sequencing was performed on CD8+ T cells from PBMCs. The receptor was derived from a human donor in good health (CMV status not recorded). Some clones in this sample may be carry-over from other donors' samples. This chain connects TRBV15 to TRBJ1-5; no clear D gene. The chain's CDR3 is CATKSGERNQPQHF. The CDR3 DNA reads TGTGCCACCAAGTCCGGGGAGCGCAATCAGCCCCAGCATTTT.